The 18 T cell receptor beta chains reported below all come from one sample, sequenced in a study of cytomegalovirus exposure and HLA in healthy donors. Sequencing used immunoSEQ multiplex PCR; TCRdb keeps in-frame clones, though not all of them. The table lists about 220,000 clones, about 89% of them singletons. The sample consisted of PBMCs. Every receptor here comes from a woman aged 18-29 years in good health and CMV-seronegative.

The chain is built from TRBV18 and TRBJ1-1, with TRBD1 identical over 8 bases. The CDR3 consists of 15 residues. V was pared by 4 bases and J by 5 bases, with 9 bases of the junction left unmatched. Germline CDR1 and CDR2: KGHSH and LQKENI. For the CDR3, the DNA is TGTGCCAGCTCACAGCAGGGGGCGGGGAATACTGAAGCTTTCTTT. It yields the protein CASSQQGAGNTEAFF.

This clone was observed a single time. The V gene is TRBV4-2, the J gene TRBJ2-7, with D possibly being TRBD1 (5 bases). This CDR3 is 19 amino acids long. CDR1 is LGHNA and CDR2 is YNFKEQ in the germline V gene. Trimming stripped 0 bases from V and 3 bases from J, with 24 bases between. Written as DNA, the CDR3 is TGTGCCAGCAGCCAAGAAGTGGGTCTCCAGGGCAGATCTAGCTACGAGCAGTACTTC. Amino acids: CASSQEVGLQGRSSYEQYF.

V gene TRBV5-1 combines with J gene TRBJ2-1, with 7 positions matching TRBD1. The junction had 6 bases not matched to a gene; V was cut back by 1 base and J by 8 bases. This CDR3 has 14 amino acids. CDR1 and CDR2 (germline): SGHRS, YFSETQ. CDR3 DNA sequence: TGCGCCAGCAGCTTGAGGGGGCTAGAGGATGAGCAGTTCTTC. Protein product: CASSLRGLEDEQFF.

On this clone itself: The junction departs from germline at one end; a sequencing error may be responsible. The V and J genes are TRBV7-8 and TRBJ2-5; maybe TRBD2 (5 bases). The CDR3 totals 14 residues. CDR1 is SGHVS, CDR2 FQNEAQ, per germline. The CDR3 nucleotides are TGTGCCAGCAGCCTAGCCCTAGCATTAGAGACCCAGTACTTC. Translated: CASSLALALETQYF.

CDR3 sequence: CASSLRASVNEQFF. The CDR3 DNA reads as TGCGCCAGCAGCTTGAGGGCTAGCGTGAATGAGCAGTTCTTC. V usage is TRBV5-1 and J usage is TRBJ2-1, with D maybe TRBD2 (6 bases). The germline V gene encodes CDR1 SGHRS and CDR2 YFSETQ. Trimming pared 1 base from V and 7 bases from J, leaving 12 bases between. The CDR3 is 14 amino acids.

This sequence joins TRBV10-3 and TRBJ2-3, with 9 bases aligning to TRBD2. Unmatched junction bases numbered 15, after V lost 2 bases and J lost 6 bases. Germline V gene data show CDR1 as ENHRY and CDR2 as SYGVKD. This CDR3 comprises 18 residues. CDR3 amino acids: CAISEGPPVAGVGDTQYF. CDR3 bases: TGTGCCATCAGTGAGGGCCCCCCGGTAGCGGGAGTTGGGGATACGCAGTATTTT.

The rearrangement joins TRBV7-3 to TRBJ2-2; D unresolved. V lost 1 base to trimming and J lost 5 bases, with 5 bases between them. Looked up from germline, CDR1 is SGHTA and CDR2 is FQGTGA. The CDR3 totals 13 residues. The CDR3 DNA is TGTGCCAGCAGCTTAAGTCCTACCGGGGAGCTGTTTTTT. It yields the protein CASSLSPTGELFF.

The J gene is TRBJ2-7, the V gene TRBV28; 7 bases are a match to TRBD2. This CDR3 has 15 residues. The V gene's germline CDR1 is MDHEN and CDR2 SYDVKM. Trimming at V came to 2 bases and at J to 9 bases, leaving 13 bases not matched to a gene. The CDR3 bases are TGTGCCAGCAGTTTACCCCAGCGGGGTAGGGTTGGGCAGTACTTC. Translating gives CASSLPQRGRVGQYF.

The J gene is TRBJ2-7, the V gene TRBV11-3; 9 bases match TRBD1. Germline assignment: CDR1 SGHNT and CDR2 YENEEA. J was trimmed by 6 bases and V by 5 bases; bases with no gene match: 11. The CDR3 is 15 amino acids. The CDR3 is CASSQPGTGKGEQYF. Here the CDR3 DNA reads TGTGCCAGCAGCCAGCCCGGGACAGGGAAAGGCGAGCAGTACTTC.

This chain links TRBV5-6 with TRBJ2-7, with D maybe TRBD2 (6 bases). This CDR3 comprises 15 residues. CDR1 is SGHDT and CDR2 is YYEEEE in the germline V gene. V was shortened by 0 bases and J by 3 bases, with 13 bases between the two germline ends. CDR3 in amino acids: CASSLVGLADYEQYF. In nucleotides, the CDR3 is TGTGCCAGCAGCTTGGTGGGACTGGCCGACTACGAGCAGTACTTC.

This clone is a singleton in its sample. The chain carries TRBV30 and TRBJ2-7; 11 bases are shared with TRBD2. CDR1 GTSNPN and CDR2 SVGIG come from the germline V gene (reference sequence). J was trimmed by 2 bases and V by 0 bases; bases with no gene match: 12. The CDR3 totals 18 residues. CDR3 sequence: CAWSVRVLAGASTYEQYF. The CDR3 region has the DNA TGTGCCTGGAGTGTAAGGGTACTAGCGGGAGCGTCAACCTACGAGCAGTACTTC.

This chain uses TRBV2 with TRBJ2-2, with 12 bases lining up with TRBD2. The V segment lost 6 bases and the J segment 5 bases; nucleotides outside the gene matches: 7. The CDR3 is 16 residues long. CDR1 and CDR2 from the germline V gene are SNHLY and FYNNEI. The CDR3 DNA is TGTGCCAGCAGCGCCAGACTAGCGGGAGCAACCGGGGAGCTGTTTTTT. Translating gives CASSARLAGATGELFF.

The J gene is TRBJ1-2, the V gene TRBV6-1; unclear D gene. CDR3 size: 15 residues. The V end lost 0 bases, the J end lost 4 bases, and 12 bases lay between the germline ends. CDR1 is MNHNS and CDR2 is SASEGT in the germline V gene. The CDR3 nucleotides are TGTGCCAGCAGTGAAGCGGCTCGGAGCCCCTATGGCTACACCTTC. Protein: CASSEAARSPYGYTF.

The rearrangement joins TRBV6-1 to TRBJ1-1, with 9 bases lining up with TRBD1. The CDR3 is made up of 15 amino acids. Trimming at V came to 3 bases and at J to 6 bases, leaving 8 bases not matched to a gene. Germline CDR1 and CDR2: MNHNS and SASEGT. As DNA, the CDR3 is TGTGCCAGCAGTGACCCCGGGACAGGGAAGGCTGAAGCTTTCTTT. Translating it yields CASSDPGTGKAEAFF.

The chain combines TRBV7-9 with TRBJ1-2; tentative D call: TRBD1 (5 bases). Trimming left V 0 bases short and J 8 bases short, with 19 bases between. Looked up from germline, CDR1 is SEHNR and CDR2 is FQNEAQ (reference sequence). The CDR3 has 16 residues. The CDR3 loop is CASSLASGLPAVGYTF. CDR3 bases: TGTGCCAGCAGCTTAGCCTCGGGACTCCCGGCCGTCGGCTACACCTTC.

The CDR3 here is CASSPSGRSEQYF. In DNA, the CDR3 is TGCGCCAGCAGTCCTAGCGGGAGGTCCGAGCAGTACTTC. The chain employs TRBV10-1 and TRBJ2-7, with 11 bases identical to TRBD2. J was trimmed by 6 bases and V by 5 bases; bases with no gene match: 3. The CDR3 is made up of 13 amino acids. Germline V gene sequence: CDR1 WNHNN, CDR2 SYGVQD (reference sequence).

The sample holds one count of this clone. The gene calls are TRBV6-5 and TRBJ1-6, with D hard to call. V shed 4 bases and J shed 6 bases, with 10 bases lying between them. This CDR3 is 14 amino acids long. Germline CDR1 and CDR2: MNHEY and SVGAGI. CDR3 protein: CASSFGVSNSPLHF. The CDR3, as DNA: TGTGCCAGCAGTTTCGGGGTCAGTAATTCACCCCTCCACTTT.

V is TRBV6-6 and J is TRBJ2-5; tentative D call: TRBD2 (6 bases). Trimming took off 5 bases at V and 2 bases at J, with 15 bases between the two ends. Germline-derived CDR1 and CDR2 are MNHNY and SVGAGI (reference sequence). This CDR3 is built from 15 residues. Here the CDR3 DNA reads TGTGCCAGCAGTCTTCGGGGAGGATTTCAAGAGACCCAGTACTTC. Amino acid sequence: CASSLRGGFQETQYF.